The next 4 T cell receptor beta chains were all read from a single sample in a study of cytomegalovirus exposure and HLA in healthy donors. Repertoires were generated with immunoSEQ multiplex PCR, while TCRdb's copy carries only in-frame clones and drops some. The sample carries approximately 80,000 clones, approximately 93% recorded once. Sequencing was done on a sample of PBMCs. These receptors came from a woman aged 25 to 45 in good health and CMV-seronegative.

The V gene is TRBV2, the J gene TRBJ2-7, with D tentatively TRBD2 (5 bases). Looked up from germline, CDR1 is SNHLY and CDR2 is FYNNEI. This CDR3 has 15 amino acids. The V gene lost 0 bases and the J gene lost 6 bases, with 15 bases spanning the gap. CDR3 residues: CASSEAKFGGGEQYF. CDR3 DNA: TGTGCCAGCAGTGAAGCAAAGTTCGGTGGAGGCGAGCAGTACTTC.

This CDR3 is CASRRIGEGEKLFF. The CDR3 DNA reads TGTGCCAGTAGAAGAATCGGGGAGGGAGAAAAACTGTTTTTT. This chain links TRBV19 with TRBJ1-4; no clear D gene. This CDR3 region has 14 residues. V lost 6 bases and J 8 bases, leaving 16 bases between the germline ends. Germline CDR1 is LNHDA and CDR2 is SQIVND (reference sequence).

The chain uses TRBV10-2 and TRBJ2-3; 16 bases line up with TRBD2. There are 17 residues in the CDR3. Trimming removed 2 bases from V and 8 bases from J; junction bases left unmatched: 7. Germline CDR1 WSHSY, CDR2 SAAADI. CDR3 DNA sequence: TGCGCCAGCAGTGAGCTGGGACTAGCGGGGGGGCAGGGTACGCAGTATTTT. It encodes CASSELGLAGGQGTQYF.

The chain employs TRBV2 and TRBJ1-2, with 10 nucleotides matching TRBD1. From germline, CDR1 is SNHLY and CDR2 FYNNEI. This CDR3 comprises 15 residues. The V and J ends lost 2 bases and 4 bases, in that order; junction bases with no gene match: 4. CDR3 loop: CASSEQGQGSYGYTF. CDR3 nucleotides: TGTGCCAGCAGTGAACAGGGACAGGGGTCCTATGGCTACACCTTC.